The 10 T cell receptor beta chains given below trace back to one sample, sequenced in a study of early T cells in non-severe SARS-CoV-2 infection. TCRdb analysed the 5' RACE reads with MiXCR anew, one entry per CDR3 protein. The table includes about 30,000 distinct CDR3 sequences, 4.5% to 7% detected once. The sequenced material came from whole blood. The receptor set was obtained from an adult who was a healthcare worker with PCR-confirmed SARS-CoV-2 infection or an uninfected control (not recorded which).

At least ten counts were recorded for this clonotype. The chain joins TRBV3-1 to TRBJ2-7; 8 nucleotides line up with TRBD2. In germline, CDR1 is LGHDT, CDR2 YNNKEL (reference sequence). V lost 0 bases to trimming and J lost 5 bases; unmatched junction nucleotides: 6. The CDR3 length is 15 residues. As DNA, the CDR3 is TGTGCCAGCAGCCAAGAGTTAGCGGGATCGGACGAGCAGTACTTC. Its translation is CASSQELAGSDEQYF.

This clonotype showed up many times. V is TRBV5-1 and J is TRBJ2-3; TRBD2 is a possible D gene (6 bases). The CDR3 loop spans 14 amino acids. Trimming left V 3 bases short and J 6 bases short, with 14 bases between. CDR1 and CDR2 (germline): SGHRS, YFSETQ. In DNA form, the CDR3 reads TGCGCCAGCAGCTCGGTGGGGGGAGTGGATACGCAGTATTTT. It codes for CASSSVGGVDTQYF. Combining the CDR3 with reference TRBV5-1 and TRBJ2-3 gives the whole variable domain KAGVTQTPRYLIKTRGQQVTLSCSPISGHRSVSWYQQTPGQGLQFLFEYFSETQRNKGNFPGRFSGRQFSNSRSEMNVSTLELGDSALYLCASSSVGGVDTQYFGPGTRLTVL.

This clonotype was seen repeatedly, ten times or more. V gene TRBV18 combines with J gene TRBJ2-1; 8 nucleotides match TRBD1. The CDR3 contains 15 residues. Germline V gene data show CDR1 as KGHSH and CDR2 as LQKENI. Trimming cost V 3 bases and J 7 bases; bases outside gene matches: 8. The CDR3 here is CASSPGTGEGNEQFF. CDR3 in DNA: TGTGCCAGCTCACCGGGGACAGGCGAGGGGAATGAGCAGTTCTTC.

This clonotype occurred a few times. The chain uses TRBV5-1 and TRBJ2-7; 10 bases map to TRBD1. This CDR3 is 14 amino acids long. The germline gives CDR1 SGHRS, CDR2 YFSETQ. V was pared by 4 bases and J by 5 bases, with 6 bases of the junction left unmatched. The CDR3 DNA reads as TGCGCCAGCAGCCGGGACAGGGGTGAGGACGAGCAGTACTTC. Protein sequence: CASSRDRGEDEQYF.

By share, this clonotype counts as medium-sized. In nucleotides, the CDR3 is TGTGCCAGCAGCCCGGGCGTCTACGAGCAGTACTTC. This gives the protein CASSPGVYEQYF. The J gene is TRBJ2-7, the V gene TRBV11-2, with D hard to call. V was shortened by 5 bases and J by 3 bases, with 8 bases between the two germline ends. This CDR3 is built from 12 residues. Germline V lookup: CDR1 SGHAT, CDR2 FQNNGV.

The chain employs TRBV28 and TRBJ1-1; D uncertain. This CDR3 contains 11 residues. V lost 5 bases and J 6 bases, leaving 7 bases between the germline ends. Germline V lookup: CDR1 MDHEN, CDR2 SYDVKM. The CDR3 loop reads CASSLGAEAFF. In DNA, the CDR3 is TGTGCCAGCAGTCTCGGCGCTGAAGCTTTCTTT.

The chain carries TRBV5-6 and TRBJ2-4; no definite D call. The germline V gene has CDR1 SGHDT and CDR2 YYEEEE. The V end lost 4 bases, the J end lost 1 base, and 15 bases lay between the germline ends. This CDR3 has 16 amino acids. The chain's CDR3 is CASSMGMGLAKNIQYF. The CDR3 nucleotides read TGTGCCAGCAGCATGGGAATGGGCTTGGCCAAAAACATTCAGTACTTC.

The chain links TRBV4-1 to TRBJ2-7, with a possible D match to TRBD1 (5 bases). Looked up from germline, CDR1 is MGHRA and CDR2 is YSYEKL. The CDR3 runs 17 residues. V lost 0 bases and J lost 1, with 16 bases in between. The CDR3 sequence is CASSQDSDSERSYEQYF. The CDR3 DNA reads TGCGCCAGCAGCCAAGATAGTGACAGCGAGAGATCCTACGAGCAGTACTTC.

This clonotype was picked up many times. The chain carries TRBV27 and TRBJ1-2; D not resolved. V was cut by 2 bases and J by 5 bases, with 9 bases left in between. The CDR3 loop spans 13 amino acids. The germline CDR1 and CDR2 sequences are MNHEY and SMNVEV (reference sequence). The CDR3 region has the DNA TGTGCCAGCAGTTTAAGCAGACATTATGGCTACACCTTC. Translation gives CASSLSRHYGYTF.

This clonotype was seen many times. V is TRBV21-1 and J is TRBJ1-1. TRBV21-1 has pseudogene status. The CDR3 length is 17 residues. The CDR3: CASSKVVEESMNTEAFF. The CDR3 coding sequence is TGTGCCAGCAGCAAAGTTGTGGAGGAGAGTATGAACACTGAAGCTTTCTTT.